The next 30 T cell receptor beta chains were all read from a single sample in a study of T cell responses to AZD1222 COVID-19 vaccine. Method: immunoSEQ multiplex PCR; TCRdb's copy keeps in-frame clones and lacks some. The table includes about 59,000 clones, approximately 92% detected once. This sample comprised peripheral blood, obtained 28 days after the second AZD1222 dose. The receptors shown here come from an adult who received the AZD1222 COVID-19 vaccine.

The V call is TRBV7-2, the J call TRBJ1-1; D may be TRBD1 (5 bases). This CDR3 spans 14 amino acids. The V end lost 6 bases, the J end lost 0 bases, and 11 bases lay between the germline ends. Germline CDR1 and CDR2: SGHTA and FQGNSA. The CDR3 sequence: CASRSGLLNTEAFF. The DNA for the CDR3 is TGTGCCAGCAGGTCGGGACTCCTGAACACTGAAGCTTTCTTT.

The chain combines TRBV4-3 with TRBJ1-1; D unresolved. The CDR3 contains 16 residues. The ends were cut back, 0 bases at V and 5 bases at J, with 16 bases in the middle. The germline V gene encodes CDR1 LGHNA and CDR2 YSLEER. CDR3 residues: CASSQDSLGWRTEAFF. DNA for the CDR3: TGCGCCAGCAGCCAAGACTCTCTTGGGTGGAGAACTGAAGCTTTCTTT.

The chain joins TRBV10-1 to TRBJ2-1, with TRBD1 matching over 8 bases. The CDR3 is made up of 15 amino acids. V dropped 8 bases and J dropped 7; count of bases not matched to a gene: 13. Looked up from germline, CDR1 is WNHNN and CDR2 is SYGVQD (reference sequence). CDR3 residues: CASGSQGANINEQFF. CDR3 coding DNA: TGCGCCAGCGGTTCCCAGGGGGCCAATATTAATGAGCAGTTCTTC.

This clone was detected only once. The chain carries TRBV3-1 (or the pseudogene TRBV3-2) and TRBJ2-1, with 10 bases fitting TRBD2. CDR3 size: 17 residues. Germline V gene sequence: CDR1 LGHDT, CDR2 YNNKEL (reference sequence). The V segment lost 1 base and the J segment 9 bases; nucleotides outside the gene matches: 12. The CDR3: CASSQATPGSGGTEQFF. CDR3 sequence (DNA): TGTGCCAGCAGCCAAGCTACCCCGGGTAGCGGGGGGACTGAGCAGTTCTTC.

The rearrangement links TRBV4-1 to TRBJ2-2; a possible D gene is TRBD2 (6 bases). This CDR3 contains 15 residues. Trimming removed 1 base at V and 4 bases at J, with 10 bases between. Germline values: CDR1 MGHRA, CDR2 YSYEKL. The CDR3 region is CASSQGGLLTGELFF. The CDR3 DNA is TGCGCCAGCAGCCAAGGGGGACTCCTCACCGGGGAGCTGTTTTTT.

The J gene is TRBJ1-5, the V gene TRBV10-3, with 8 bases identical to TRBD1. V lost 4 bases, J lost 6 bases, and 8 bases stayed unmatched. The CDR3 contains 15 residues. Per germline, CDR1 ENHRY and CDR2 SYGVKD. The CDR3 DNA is TGTGCCATCAGTGTTTCTCCAGGGGGCGGTCAGCCCCAGCATTTT. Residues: CAISVSPGGGQPQHF.

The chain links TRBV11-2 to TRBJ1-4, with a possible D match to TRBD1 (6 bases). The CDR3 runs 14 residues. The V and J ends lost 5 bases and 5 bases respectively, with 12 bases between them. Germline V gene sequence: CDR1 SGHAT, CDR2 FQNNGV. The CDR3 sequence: CASSPRQANEKLFF. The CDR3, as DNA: TGTGCCAGCAGCCCCCGACAGGCAAATGAAAAACTGTTTTTT.

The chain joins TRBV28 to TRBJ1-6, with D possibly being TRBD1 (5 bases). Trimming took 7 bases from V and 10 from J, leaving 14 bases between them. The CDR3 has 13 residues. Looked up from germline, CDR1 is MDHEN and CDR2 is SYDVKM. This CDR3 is CASMTGEGSPLHF. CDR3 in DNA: TGTGCCAGCATGACGGGGGAAGGGTCACCCCTCCACTTT.

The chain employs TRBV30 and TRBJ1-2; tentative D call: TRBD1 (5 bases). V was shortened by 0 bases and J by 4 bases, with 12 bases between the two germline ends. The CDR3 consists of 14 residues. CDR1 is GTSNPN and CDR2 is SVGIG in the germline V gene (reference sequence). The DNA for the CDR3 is TGTGCCTGGAGTGTAGGGGCCCAGGGCTATGGCTACACCTTC. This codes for CAWSVGAQGYGYTF.

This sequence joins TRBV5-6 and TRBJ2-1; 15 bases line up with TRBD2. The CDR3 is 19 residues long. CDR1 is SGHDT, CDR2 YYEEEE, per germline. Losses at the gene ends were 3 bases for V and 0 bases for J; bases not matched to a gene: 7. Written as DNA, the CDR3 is TGTGCCAGCAGCTCGTTCGGACTAGCGGGGGGGAGCTCCTACAATGAGCAGTTCTTC. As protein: CASSSFGLAGGSSYNEQFF.

CDR3 sequence (DNA): TGTGCCAGCAGCCAAAATATCGGGGTCTCGGGCTACACCTTC. This gives the protein CASSQNIGVSGYTF. The rearrangement joins TRBV14 to TRBJ1-2; D not resolved. CDR3 length: 14 amino acids. Germline V gene lookup returns CDR1 SGHDN and CDR2 FVKESK. V was trimmed by 2 bases and J by 8 bases, leaving 15 bases between them.

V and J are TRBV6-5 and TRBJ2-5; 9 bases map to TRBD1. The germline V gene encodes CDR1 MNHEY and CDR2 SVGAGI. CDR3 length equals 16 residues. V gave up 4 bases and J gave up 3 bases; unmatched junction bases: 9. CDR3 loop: CASSSLTGTGKETQYF. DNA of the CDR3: TGTGCCAGCAGTTCCCTCACCGGGACAGGGAAAGAGACCCAGTACTTC.

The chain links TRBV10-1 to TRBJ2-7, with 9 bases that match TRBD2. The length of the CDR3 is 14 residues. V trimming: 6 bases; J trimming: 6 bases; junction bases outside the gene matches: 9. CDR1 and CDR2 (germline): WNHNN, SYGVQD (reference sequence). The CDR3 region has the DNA TGCGCCAGCAGCTCCGGGACTAGCCTTCCCGAGCAGTACTTC. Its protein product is CASSSGTSLPEQYF.

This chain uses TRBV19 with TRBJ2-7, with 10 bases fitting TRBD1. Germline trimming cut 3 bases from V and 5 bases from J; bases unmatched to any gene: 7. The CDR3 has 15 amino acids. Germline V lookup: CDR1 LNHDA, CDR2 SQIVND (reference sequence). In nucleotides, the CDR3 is TGTGCCAGTAGTATTGTCGGACAGGGGGGTGACGAGCAGTACTTC. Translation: CASSIVGQGGDEQYF.

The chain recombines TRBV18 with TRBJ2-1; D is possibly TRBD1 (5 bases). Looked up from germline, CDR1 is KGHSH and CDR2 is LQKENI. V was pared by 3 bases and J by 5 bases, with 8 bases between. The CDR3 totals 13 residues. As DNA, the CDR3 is TGTGCCAGCTCACCCCTAGGGGACAATGAGCAGTTCTTC. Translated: CASSPLGDNEQFF.

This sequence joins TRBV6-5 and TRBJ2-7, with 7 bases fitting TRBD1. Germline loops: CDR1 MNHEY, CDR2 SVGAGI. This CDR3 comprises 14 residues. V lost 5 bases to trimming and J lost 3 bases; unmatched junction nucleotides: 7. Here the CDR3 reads CASSRTGALYEQYF. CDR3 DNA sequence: TGTGCCAGCAGTCGGACAGGCGCTCTCTACGAGCAGTACTTC.

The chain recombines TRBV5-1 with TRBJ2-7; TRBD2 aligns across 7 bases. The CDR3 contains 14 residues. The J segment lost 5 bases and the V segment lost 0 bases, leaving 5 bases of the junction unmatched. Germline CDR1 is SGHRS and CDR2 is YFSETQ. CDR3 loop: CASSLEGRGDEQYF. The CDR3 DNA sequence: TGCGCCAGCAGCTTGGAGGGCCGGGGGGACGAGCAGTACTTC. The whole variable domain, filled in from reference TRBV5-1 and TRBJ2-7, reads KAGVTQTPRYLIKTRGQQVTLSCSPISGHRSVSWYQQTPGQGLQFLFEYFSETQRNKGNFPGRFSGRQFSNSRSEMNVSTLELGDSALYLCASSLEGRGDEQYFGPGTRLTVT.

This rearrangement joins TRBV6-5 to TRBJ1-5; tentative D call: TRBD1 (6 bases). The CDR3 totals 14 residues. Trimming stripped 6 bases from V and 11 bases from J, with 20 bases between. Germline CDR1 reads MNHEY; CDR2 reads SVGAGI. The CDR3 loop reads CASRPHEIQGTQHF. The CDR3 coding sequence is TGTGCCAGCAGGCCACACGAAATCCAGGGGACCCAGCATTTT.

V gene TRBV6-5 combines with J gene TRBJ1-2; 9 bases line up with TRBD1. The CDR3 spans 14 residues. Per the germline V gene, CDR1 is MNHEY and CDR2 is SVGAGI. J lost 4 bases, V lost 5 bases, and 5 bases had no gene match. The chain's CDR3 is CASSHRTGAYGYTF. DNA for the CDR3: TGTGCCAGCAGTCACCGGACAGGGGCCTATGGCTACACCTTC.

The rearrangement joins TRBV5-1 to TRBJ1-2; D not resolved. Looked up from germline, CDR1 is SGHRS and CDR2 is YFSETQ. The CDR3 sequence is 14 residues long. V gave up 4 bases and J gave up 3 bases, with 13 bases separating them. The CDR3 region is CASSREGKDYGYTF. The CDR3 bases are TGCGCCAGCAGCCGGGAGGGAAAGGACTATGGCTACACCTTC.

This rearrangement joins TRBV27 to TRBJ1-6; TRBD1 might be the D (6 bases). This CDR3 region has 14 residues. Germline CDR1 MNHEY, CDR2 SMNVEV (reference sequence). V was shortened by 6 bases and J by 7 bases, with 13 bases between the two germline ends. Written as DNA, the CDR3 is TGTGCCAGCAGGATGGGGGGCCGCAATTCACCCCTCCACTTT. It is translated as CASRMGGRNSPLHF.

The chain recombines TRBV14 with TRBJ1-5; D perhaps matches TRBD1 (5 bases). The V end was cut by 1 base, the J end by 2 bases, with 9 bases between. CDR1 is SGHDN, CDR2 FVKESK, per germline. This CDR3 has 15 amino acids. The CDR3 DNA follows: TGTGCCAGCAGCCAAGCAGGGAGTGGCAATCAGCCCCAGCATTTT. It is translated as CASSQAGSGNQPQHF.

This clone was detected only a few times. Here the CDR3 DNA reads TGCGCCAGCAGCTTGCAGGCCCTAACCGGCGAGCAGTACTTC. This translates into CASSLQALTGEQYF. The chain is built from TRBV5-1 and TRBJ2-7; no clear D. The CDR3 totals 14 residues. V gave up 1 base and J gave up 6 bases, with 14 bases separating them. CDR1 and CDR2 from the germline V gene are SGHRS and YFSETQ.

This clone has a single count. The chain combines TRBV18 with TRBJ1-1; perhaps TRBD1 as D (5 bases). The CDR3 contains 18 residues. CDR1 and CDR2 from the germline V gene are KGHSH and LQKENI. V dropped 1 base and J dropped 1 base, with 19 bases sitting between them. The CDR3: CASSPRRRDGNWNTEAFF. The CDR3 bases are TGTGCCAGCTCACCACGCCGGAGGGACGGAAACTGGAACACTGAAGCTTTCTTT.

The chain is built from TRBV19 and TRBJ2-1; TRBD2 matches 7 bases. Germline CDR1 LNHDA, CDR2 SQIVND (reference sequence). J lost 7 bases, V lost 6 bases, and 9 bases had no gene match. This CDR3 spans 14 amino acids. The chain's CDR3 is CASSPIAGLNEQFF. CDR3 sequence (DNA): TGTGCCAGTAGCCCTATAGCGGGTCTGAATGAGCAGTTCTTC.

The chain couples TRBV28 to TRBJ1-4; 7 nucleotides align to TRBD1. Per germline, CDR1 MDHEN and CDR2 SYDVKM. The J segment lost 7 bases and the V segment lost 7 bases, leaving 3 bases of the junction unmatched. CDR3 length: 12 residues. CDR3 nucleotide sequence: TGTGCCAGCACCCCAGGGGGTGAAAAACTGTTTTTT. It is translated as CASTPGGEKLFF.

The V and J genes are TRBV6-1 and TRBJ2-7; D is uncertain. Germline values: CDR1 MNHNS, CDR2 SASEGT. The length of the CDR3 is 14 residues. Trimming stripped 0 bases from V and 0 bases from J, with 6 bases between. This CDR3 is CASSEAGVSYEQYF. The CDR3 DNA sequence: TGTGCCAGCAGTGAAGCCGGCGTCTCCTACGAGCAGTACTTC.

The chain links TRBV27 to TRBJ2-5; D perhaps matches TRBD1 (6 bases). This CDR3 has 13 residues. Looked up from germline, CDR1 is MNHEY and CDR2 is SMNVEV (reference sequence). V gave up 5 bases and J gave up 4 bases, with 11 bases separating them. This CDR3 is CASSTQGRETQYF. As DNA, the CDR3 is TGTGCCAGCAGTACACAGGGCCGAGAGACCCAGTACTTC.

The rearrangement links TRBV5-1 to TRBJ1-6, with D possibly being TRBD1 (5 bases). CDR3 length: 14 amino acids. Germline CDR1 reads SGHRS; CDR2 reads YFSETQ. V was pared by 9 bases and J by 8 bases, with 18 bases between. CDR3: CANTDLPQDSPLHF. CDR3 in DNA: TGCGCCAACACGGACCTACCACAGGATTCACCCCTCCACTTT.

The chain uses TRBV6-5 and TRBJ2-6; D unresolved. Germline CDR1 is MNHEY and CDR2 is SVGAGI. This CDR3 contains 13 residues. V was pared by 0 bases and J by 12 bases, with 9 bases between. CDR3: CASSYSLDSVLTF. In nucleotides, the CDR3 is TGTGCCAGCAGTTACTCCCTAGACTCCGTCCTGACTTTC.